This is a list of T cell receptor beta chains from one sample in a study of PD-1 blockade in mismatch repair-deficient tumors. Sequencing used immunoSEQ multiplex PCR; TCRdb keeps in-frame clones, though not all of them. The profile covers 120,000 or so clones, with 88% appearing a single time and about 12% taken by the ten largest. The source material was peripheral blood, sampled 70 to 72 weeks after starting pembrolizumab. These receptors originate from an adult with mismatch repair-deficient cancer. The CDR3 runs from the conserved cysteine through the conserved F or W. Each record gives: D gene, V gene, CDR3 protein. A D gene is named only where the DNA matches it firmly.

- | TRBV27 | CASSFLGSSQETQYF
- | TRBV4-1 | CASSQEEARVYEQYF
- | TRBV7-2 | CASSALHEQYF
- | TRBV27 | CASKLVVEDTDTQYF
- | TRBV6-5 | CASSYDEANTEAFF
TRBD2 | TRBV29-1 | CSVDYAGGGADTQYF
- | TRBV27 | CASSFRLIQLRGSRTEAFF
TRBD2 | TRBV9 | CASSAPSGVYNEQFF
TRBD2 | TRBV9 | CASSHYGTSGTFGDEQFF
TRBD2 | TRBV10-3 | CAISKGLAGEGKTQYF
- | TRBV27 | CASSSSNNYGYTF
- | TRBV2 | CASSDKWGSANEQFF
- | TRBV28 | CASSLWSGANTGELFF
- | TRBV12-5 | CASGFTGSYEQYF
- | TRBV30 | CAWSTGTSGEKLFF
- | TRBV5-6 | CASSLITNLLYTEAFF
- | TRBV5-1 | CASSDSYEQYF
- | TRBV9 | CASSEVGVSTDTQYF
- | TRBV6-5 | CASNRGDGEQFF
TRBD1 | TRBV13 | CASGSRTGGAPHTGELFF
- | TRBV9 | CASSVGGEDTQYF
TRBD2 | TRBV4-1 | CASSREKGLAGADTQYF
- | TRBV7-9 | CASTSGRGTKNIQYF
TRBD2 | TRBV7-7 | CANPTGTSGSKGSYEQYF
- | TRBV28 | CASQANPYEQYF
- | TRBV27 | CASAWERTYEQYF
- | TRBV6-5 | CASSRNPNQPQHF
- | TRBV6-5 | CATSRDSRDEQYF
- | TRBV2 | CASNPLPTVAKNIQYF
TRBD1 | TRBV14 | CASSPRRGTGSYEQYF
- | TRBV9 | CASSVGVVSYEQYF
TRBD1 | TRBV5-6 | CASSSKGQANTEAFF
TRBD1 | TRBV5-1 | CASSFGQGDYGYTF
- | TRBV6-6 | CASSYSMRVSGYTF
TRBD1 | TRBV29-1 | CSVSGTGMNTEAFF
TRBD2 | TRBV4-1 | CASSQETSQRESYNEQFF
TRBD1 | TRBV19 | CASSGRAGGDTGELFF
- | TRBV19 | CASSGGVNYEQYF
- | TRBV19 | CASSIVNRGTGELFF
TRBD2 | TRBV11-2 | CASSLVPSGDYYNEQFF
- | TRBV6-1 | CASSGFGGTEAFF